This entry concerns a single TCR beta chain. The data stem from a study of identifying expanded T cells in peripheral blood. Clones were sequenced by immunoSEQ multiplex PCR, and TCRdb holds only the in-frame ones, with some missing. Among about 81,000 clones listed, 84% were seen once. After removal of 6 bases from V and 3 bases from J, the junction contained 4 bases not matched to a gene. The CDR3 has 14 amino acids. The germline CDR1 and CDR2 sequences are ENHRY and SYGVKD. During the collection period, no donor immune events like infections were recorded. What was sequenced was blood. This sequence joins TRBV10-3 and TRBJ2-3, with 9 nucleotides matching TRBD1. The origin of this receptor is a person aged 18 to 70 in good health. The CDR3 spells CAIRDRGRTDTQYF. DNA of the CDR3: TGTGCCATCAGGGACAGGGGCAGGACAGATACGCAGTATTTT.